These 20 T cell receptor beta chains were sequenced from one sample in a study of blood T cell repertoires in COVID-19. The method was immunoSEQ multiplex PCR; TCRdb's version includes in-frame clones alone and lacks a portion of them. Among 300,000 to 350,000 clones listed, about 92% were seen once. Sequencing used peripheral blood. These receptors were taken from an older woman with COVID-19, enrolled during active disease.

V is TRBV5-1 and J is TRBJ1-2; D not resolved. The germline V gene has CDR1 SGHRS and CDR2 YFSETQ. With 0 bases removed from V and 8 bases from J, the gap between germline ends came to 17 bases. The CDR3 spans 15 residues. The CDR3 DNA follows: TGCGCCAGCAGCTTGGTGGCGGGCTCCCTAGGGGGCTACACCTTC. Translated: CASSLVAGSLGGYTF.

The J gene is TRBJ1-4, the V gene TRBV30; 8 nucleotides match TRBD1. The CDR3 is made up of 13 amino acids. V shed 4 bases, J shed 8 bases, and the junction held 6 bases outside the gene matches. CDR1 GTSNPN and CDR2 SVGIG come from the germline V gene (reference sequence). The CDR3 protein is CAWTRPGGEKLFF. DNA for the CDR3: TGTGCCTGGACCCGGCCAGGGGGCGAAAAACTGTTTTTT.

This chain joins TRBV2 and TRBJ1-2; 8 positions match TRBD1. The ends lost 8 bases at V and 2 bases at J; junction bases unmatched: 1. Germline V gene sequence: CDR1 SNHLY, CDR2 FYNNEI. This CDR3 region has 12 residues. CDR3 nucleotides: TGTGCCAGCGGGGACAGGAACTATGGCTACACCTTC. This sequence encodes CASGDRNYGYTF.

The V gene is TRBV5-6, the J gene TRBJ2-5; 8 positions agree with TRBD1. The junction had 4 bases not matched to a gene; V was cut back by 5 bases and J by 1 base. Germline V lookup: CDR1 SGHDT, CDR2 YYEEEE. CDR3 length: 14 residues. The CDR3 coding sequence is TGTGCCAGCAGTCTGACAGGGGCCCAAGAGACCCAGTACTTC. It codes for CASSLTGAQETQYF.

J is TRBJ2-7 and V is TRBV5-1; perhaps TRBD2 as D (5 bases). CDR1 is SGHRS, CDR2 YFSETQ, per germline. The CDR3 totals 14 residues. Trimming pared 0 bases from V and 5 bases from J, leaving 12 bases between. The CDR3 region is CASSLARGINEQYF. Here the CDR3 DNA reads TGCGCCAGCAGCTTGGCCCGGGGTATCAACGAGCAGTACTTC.

The rearrangement uses TRBV5-6 and TRBJ2-2, with D possibly matching TRBD1 (5 bases). The CDR3 spans 16 residues. V lost 1 base to trimming and J lost 1 base, with 11 bases between them. Germline CDR1 SGHDT, CDR2 YYEEEE. The CDR3 region has the DNA TGTGCCAGCAGCTTGATGGGGCGCGTGAACACCGGGGAGCTGTTTTTT. Encoded protein: CASSLMGRVNTGELFF.

This chain links TRBV2 with TRBJ1-2; TRBD1 matches at 7 bases. With V trimmed by 6 bases and J by 4 bases, 11 bases remained unmatched. The CDR3 is 15 amino acids. Per the germline V gene, CDR1 is SNHLY and CDR2 is FYNNEI. The CDR3 here is CASSGLRDSSYGYTF. The CDR3 DNA sequence: TGTGCCAGCAGCGGATTACGGGACAGCTCCTATGGCTACACCTTC.

This rearrangement joins TRBV11-1 to TRBJ2-4; 8 nucleotides align to TRBD1. V trimming: 5 bases; J trimming: 9 bases; junction bases outside the gene matches: 15. In germline, CDR1 is SGHAT, CDR2 FQDESV (reference sequence). The CDR3 totals 16 residues. In nucleotides, the CDR3 is TGTGCCAGCAGCCCCGCACCCTCGGGACAGGATAGCATTCAGTACTTC. As protein: CASSPAPSGQDSIQYF. The full variable domain, completed using reference TRBV11-1 and TRBJ2-4, is EAEVAQSPRYKITEKSQAVAFWCDPISGHATLYWYRQILGQGPELLVQFQDESVVDDSQLPKDRFSAERLKGVDSTLKIQPAELGDSAMYLCASSPAPSGQDSIQYFGAGTRLSVL.

The chain employs TRBV5-1 and TRBJ2-7; 7 bases are shared with TRBD1. Per the germline V gene, CDR1 is SGHRS and CDR2 is YFSETQ. The CDR3 length is 14 residues. V was clipped by 4 bases and J by 1 base; unmatched bases: 5. The CDR3 spells CASSRGTESYEQYF. The CDR3 DNA reads TGCGCCAGCAGCAGGGGGACAGAATCCTACGAGCAGTACTTC.

This clone was recorded a few times. The chain has TRBV4-1 and TRBJ2-6; no firm D call. The CDR3 totals 14 residues. Trimming took off 4 bases at V and 1 base at J, with 5 bases between the two ends. Germline V lookup: CDR1 MGHRA, CDR2 YSYEKL. This chain's CDR3 is CASSRESGANVLTF. The CDR3 DNA reads as TGCGCCAGCAGCCGCGAATCTGGGGCCAACGTCCTGACTTTC.

The genes are TRBV4-1 and TRBJ2-1, with TRBD2 matching over 8 bases. The germline CDR1 and CDR2 sequences are MGHRA and YSYEKL. The CDR3 sequence is 17 residues long. Trimming took 0 bases from V and 1 from J; bases not matched to a gene: 5. CDR3 in DNA: TGCGCCAGCAGCCAAGATAACCGCGGGGGGTCCTACAATGAGCAGTTCTTC. Translation gives CASSQDNRGGSYNEQFF.

The rearrangement joins TRBV28 to TRBJ1-2; no clear D. Trimming shortened V by 4 bases and J by 4 bases, and 10 bases separated the two germline ends. Germline V gene data show CDR1 as MDHEN and CDR2 as SYDVKM. The CDR3 has 13 amino acids. The CDR3 DNA reads TGTGCCAGCAGTTCTAAAGGGAGCTATGGCTACACCTTC. The encoded protein is CASSSKGSYGYTF.

V gene TRBV7-3 combines with J gene TRBJ2-2; D unresolved. This CDR3 has 14 residues. Per the germline V gene, CDR1 is SGHTA and CDR2 is FQGTGA. V was pared by 5 bases and J by 3 bases, with 10 bases between. This chain's CDR3 is CASSPPLDTGELFF. The CDR3, as DNA: TGTGCCAGCAGCCCACCGCTAGACACCGGGGAGCTGTTTTTT.

The genes are TRBV18 and TRBJ1-2; weak D call: TRBD1 (5 bases). The CDR3 length is 15 residues. Germline-derived CDR1 and CDR2 are KGHSH and LQKENI. Deletions cut 3 bases from V and 0 bases from J, with 11 bases between. The chain's CDR3 is CASSPPGGTNYGYTF. The CDR3 nucleotides are TGTGCCAGCTCACCTCCCGGGGGAACTAACTATGGCTACACCTTC.

The CDR3 spells CASSPRTGGETQYF. CDR3 coding DNA: TGTGCCAGCAGTCCCCGGACAGGGGGCGAGACCCAGTACTTC. The gene calls are TRBV6-5 and TRBJ2-5, with 11 bases that match TRBD1. V was clipped by 5 bases and J by 5 bases; unmatched bases: 4. The CDR3 spans 14 residues. Germline V gene sequence: CDR1 MNHEY, CDR2 SVGAGI.

The rearrangement joins TRBV27 to TRBJ1-2; no reliable D call. Trimming pared 5 bases from V and 8 bases from J, leaving 12 bases between. Per germline, CDR1 MNHEY and CDR2 SMNVEV (reference sequence). CDR3 length equals 12 residues. CDR3 protein: CASSIGSGGYTF. DNA for the CDR3: TGTGCCAGCAGTATAGGGAGTGGCGGCTACACCTTC.

The chain is built from TRBV27 and TRBJ2-1; the match to TRBD2 covers 10 bases. Germline V gene data show CDR1 as MNHEY and CDR2 as SMNVEV (reference sequence). This CDR3 comprises 15 residues. The ends lost 3 bases at V and 5 bases at J; junction bases unmatched: 4. The CDR3 here is CASSFLTSGDNEQFF. As DNA, the CDR3 is TGTGCCAGCAGTTTCCTTACTAGCGGGGACAATGAGCAGTTCTTC.

This chain connects TRBV7-8 to TRBJ2-5; TRBD1 agrees at 9 bases. This CDR3 contains 13 residues. Trimming cost V 5 bases and J 5 bases; bases outside gene matches: 3. Looked up from germline, CDR1 is SGHVS and CDR2 is FQNEAQ. For the CDR3, the DNA is TGTGCCAGCAGCAGGGACAGGGCCGAGACCCAGTACTTC. This translates into CASSRDRAETQYF.

J is TRBJ2-2 and V is TRBV7-9; D is ambiguous. This CDR3 contains 15 residues. CDR1 and CDR2 from the germline V gene are SEHNR and FQNEAQ (reference sequence). V lost 2 bases and J lost 5, with 12 bases in between. In DNA form, the CDR3 reads TGTGCCAGCAGCTTAACATCCGCAATTACCGGGGAGCTGTTTTTT. Protein: CASSLTSAITGELFF. The full variable domain, rest sourced from reference TRBV7-9 and TRBJ2-2, is DTGVSQNPRHKITKRGQNVTFRCDPISEHNRLYWYRQTLGQGPEFLTYFQNEAQLEKSRLLSDRFSAERPKGSFSTLEIQRTEQGDSAMYLCASSLTSAITGELFFGEGSRLTVL.

This chain uses TRBV6-5 with TRBJ2-7; TRBD1 matches at 10 bases. The CDR3 consists of 15 residues. The germline gives CDR1 MNHEY, CDR2 SVGAGI. V gave up 5 bases and J gave up 4 bases; unmatched junction bases: 8. This CDR3 reads CASSPDRGLSYEQYF. DNA of the CDR3: TGTGCCAGCAGTCCCGACAGGGGGCTGTCGTACGAGCAGTACTTC.